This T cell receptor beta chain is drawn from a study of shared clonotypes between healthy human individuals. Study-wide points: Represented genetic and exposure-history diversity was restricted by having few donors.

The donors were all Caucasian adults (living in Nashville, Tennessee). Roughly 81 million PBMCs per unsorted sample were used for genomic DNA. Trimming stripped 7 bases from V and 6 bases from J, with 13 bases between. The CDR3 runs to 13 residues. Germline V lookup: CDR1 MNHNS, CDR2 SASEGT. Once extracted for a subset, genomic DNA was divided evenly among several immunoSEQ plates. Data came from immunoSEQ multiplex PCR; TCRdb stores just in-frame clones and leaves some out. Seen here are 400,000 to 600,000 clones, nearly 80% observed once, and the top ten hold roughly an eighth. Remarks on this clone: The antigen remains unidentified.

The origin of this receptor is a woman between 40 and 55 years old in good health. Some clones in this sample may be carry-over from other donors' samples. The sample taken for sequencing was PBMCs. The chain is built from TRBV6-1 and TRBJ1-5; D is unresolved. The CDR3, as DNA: TGTGCCAGCACTTTTAGGGAGAGTCAGCCCCAGCATTTT. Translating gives CASTFRESQPQHF.